This T cell receptor (beta chain) was recorded in a study of shared T cell receptors in the human thymus. Only in-frame clones appear in the TCRdb table, and some are missing; sequencing was by immunoSEQ multiplex PCR. The sample carries tens of thousands of clones, about 95% recorded once. CDR1 and CDR2 (germline): MNHNS, SASEGT. The V segment lost 3 bases and the J segment 9 bases; nucleotides outside the gene matches: 9. There are 16 residues in the CDR3. The specimen was thymocytes. V usage is TRBV6-1 and J usage is TRBJ1-6; 9 bases agree with TRBD1. This sequence was found in a human donor. This chain's CDR3 is CASSDWWDRVISPLHF. The CDR3 DNA follows: TGTGCCAGCAGTGACTGGTGGGACAGGGTCATTTCACCCCTCCACTTT.